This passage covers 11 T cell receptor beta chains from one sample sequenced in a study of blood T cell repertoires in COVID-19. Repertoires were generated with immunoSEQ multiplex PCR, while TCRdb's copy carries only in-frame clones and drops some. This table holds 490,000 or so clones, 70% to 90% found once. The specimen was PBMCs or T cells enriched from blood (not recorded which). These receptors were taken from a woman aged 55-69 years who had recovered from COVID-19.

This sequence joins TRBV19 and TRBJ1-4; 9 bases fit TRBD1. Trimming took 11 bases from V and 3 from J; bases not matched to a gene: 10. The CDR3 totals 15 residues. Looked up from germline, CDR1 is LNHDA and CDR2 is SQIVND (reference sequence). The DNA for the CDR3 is TGTGCCTGCCGGGACAGGGTGGCCCCTAATGAAAAACTGTTTTTT. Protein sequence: CACRDRVAPNEKLFF.

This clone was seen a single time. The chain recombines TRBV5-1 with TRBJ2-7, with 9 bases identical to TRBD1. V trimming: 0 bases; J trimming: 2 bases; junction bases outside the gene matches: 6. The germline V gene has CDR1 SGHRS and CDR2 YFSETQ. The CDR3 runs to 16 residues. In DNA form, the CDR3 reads TGCGCCAGCAGCTTGGGTTTGGGGACAGGGACCTACGAGCAGTACTTC. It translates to CASSLGLGTGTYEQYF. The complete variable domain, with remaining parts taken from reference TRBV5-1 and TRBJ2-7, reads KAGVTQTPRYLIKTRGQQVTLSCSPISGHRSVSWYQQTPGQGLQFLFEYFSETQRNKGNFPGRFSGRQFSNSRSEMNVSTLELGDSALYLCASSLGLGTGTYEQYFGPGTRLTVT.

The CDR3 region has the DNA TGCGCCAGCAGCCTTTGGACAGGGGGCTACGAGCAGTACTTC. Its protein is CASSLWTGGYEQYF. This chain joins TRBV5-1 and TRBJ2-7; 10 bases are a match to TRBD1. The CDR3 length is 14 residues. The trim removed 4 bases at V and 3 bases at J, leaving 4 bases unmatched. Germline CDR1 reads SGHRS; CDR2 reads YFSETQ. The full variable domain, its missing parts supplied by reference TRBV5-1 and TRBJ2-7, is KAGVTQTPRYLIKTRGQQVTLSCSPISGHRSVSWYQQTPGQGLQFLFEYFSETQRNKGNFPGRFSGRQFSNSRSEMNVSTLELGDSALYLCASSLWTGGYEQYFGPGTRLTVT.

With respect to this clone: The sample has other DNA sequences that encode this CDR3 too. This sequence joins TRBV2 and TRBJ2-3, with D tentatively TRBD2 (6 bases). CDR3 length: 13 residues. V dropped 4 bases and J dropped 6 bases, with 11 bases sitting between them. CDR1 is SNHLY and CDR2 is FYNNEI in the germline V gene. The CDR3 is CASSGGGSDTQYF. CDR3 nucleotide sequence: TGTGCCAGCAGTGGCGGAGGGTCGGATACGCAGTATTTT. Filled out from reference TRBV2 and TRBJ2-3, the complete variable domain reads EPEVTQTPSHQVTQMGQEVILRCVPISNHLYFYWYRQILGQKVEFLVSFYNNEISEKSEIFDDQFSVERPDGSNFTLKIRSTKLEDSAMYFCASSGGGSDTQYFGPGTRLTVL.

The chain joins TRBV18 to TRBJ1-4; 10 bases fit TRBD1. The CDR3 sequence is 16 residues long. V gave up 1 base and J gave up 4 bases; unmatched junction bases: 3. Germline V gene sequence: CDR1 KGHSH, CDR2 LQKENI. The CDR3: CASSPLDRGRNEKLFF. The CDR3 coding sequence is TGTGCCAGCTCACCACTCGACAGGGGGCGTAATGAAAAACTGTTTTTT.

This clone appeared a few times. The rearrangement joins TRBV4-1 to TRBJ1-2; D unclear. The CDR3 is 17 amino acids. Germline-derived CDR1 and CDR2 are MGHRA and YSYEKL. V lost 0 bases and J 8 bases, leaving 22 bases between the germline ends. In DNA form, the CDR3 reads TGCGCCAGCAGCCAAGATCGGGCCAAGGTCCAAACGGGGGGCTACACCTTC. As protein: CASSQDRAKVQTGGYTF.

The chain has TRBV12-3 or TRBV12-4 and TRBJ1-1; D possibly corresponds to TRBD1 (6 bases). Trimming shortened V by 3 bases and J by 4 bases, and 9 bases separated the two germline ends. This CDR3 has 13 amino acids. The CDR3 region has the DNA TGTGCCAGCAGTTTTTCCAGGGGCACTGAAGCTTTCTTT. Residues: CASSFSRGTEAFF.

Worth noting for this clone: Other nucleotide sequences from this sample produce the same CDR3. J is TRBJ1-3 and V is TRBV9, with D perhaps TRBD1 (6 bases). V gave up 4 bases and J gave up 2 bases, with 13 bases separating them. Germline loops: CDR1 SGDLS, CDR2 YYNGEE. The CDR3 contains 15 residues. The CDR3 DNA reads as TGTGCCAGCAGCCCTCGACAGGCGGCTGGAAACACCATATATTTT. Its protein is CASSPRQAAGNTIYF.

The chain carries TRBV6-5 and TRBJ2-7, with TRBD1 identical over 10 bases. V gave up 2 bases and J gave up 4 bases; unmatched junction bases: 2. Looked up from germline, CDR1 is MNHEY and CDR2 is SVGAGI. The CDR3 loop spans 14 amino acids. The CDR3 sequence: CASSYRGQGYEQYF. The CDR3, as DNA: TGTGCCAGCAGTTACAGGGGACAGGGGTACGAGCAGTACTTC.

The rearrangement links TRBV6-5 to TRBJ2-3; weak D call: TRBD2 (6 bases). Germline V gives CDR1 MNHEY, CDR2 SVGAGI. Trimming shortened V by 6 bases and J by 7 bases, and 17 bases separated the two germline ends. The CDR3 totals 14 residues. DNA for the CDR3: TGTGCCAGCAGGACGGGACTTCAGACAAATACGCAGTATTTT. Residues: CASRTGLQTNTQYF.

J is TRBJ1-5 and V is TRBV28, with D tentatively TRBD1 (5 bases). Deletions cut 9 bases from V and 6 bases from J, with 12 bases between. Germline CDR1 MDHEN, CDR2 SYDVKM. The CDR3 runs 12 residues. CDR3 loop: CASWGWSQPQHF. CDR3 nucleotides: TGTGCCAGTTGGGGCTGGAGTCAGCCCCAGCATTTT. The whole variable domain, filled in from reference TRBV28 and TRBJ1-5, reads DVKVTQSSRYLVKRTGEKVFLECVQDMDHENMFWYRQDPGLGLRLIYFSYDVKMKEKGDIPEGYSVSREKKERFSLILESASTNQTSMYLCASWGWSQPQHFGDGTRLSIL.